These 23 T cell receptor beta chains share one sample of origin, sequenced in a study of read filtering for tumor transcriptome and immune sequencing. This library used about 360 ng RNA and molecular barcoded adaptors spanning alpha/delta and beta/gamma chains. MiXCR, applied by TCRdb to the reads, yields one record per CDR3 protein. The table has around 30,000 distinct CDR3 sequences, approximately 18% seen once. The specimen was a population of CD138-negative cells sorted from bone marrow. The receptor set was obtained from a donor at least 40 years old with multiple myeloma.

This clonotype was detected a few times. V is TRBV28 and J is TRBJ1-1; perhaps TRBD1 as D (5 bases). Germline CDR1 reads MDHEN; CDR2 reads SYDVKM. The CDR3 has 14 amino acids. V lost 5 bases and J 7 bases, leaving 17 bases between the germline ends. This CDR3 reads CASSPTWGKGEAFF. CDR3 in DNA: TGTGCCAGCAGTCCGACCTGGGGGAAGGGTGAAGCTTTCTTT.

This clonotype appeared a few times. Here the CDR3 reads CASSSGGLIAGGGSRTYNEQFF. CDR3 nucleotide sequence: TGTGCCAGCAGTTCCGGGGGGCTTATAGCGGGAGGGGGGTCGAGGACCTACAATGAGCAGTTCTTC. This chain uses TRBV12-3 or TRBV12-4 with TRBJ2-1, with 11 bases matching TRBD2. This CDR3 comprises 22 residues. Trimming removed 4 bases from V and 2 bases from J; junction bases left unmatched: 22.

This clonotype has a count of ten or more. CDR3 region: CASSPTSVDIQYF. The CDR3 nucleotides read TGTGCCAGCAGTCCAACTAGCGTTGACATTCAGTACTTC. The chain couples TRBV2 to TRBJ2-4, with TRBD2 matching over 7 bases. The ends lost 5 bases at V and 8 bases at J; junction bases unmatched: 6. Germline V gene sequence: CDR1 SNHLY, CDR2 FYNNEI. The CDR3 length is 13 residues.

In its sample, this clonotype was seen a few times. The CDR3 bases are TGCAGTGCGCGGGCGGGGGGGCCTTACAATGAGCAGTTCTTC. Encoded protein: CSARAGGPYNEQFF. The V and J genes are TRBV20-1 and TRBJ2-1, with 9 bases matching TRBD2. J lost 4 bases, V lost 6 bases, and 7 bases had no gene match. Germline assignment: CDR1 DFQATT and CDR2 SNEGSKA (reference sequence). The CDR3 runs 14 residues.

This clonotype was counted once. A far larger clone lies a single base away; this is likely a read error. V and J are TRBV7-9 and TRBJ1-4; D gene uncertain. Germline CDR1 is SEHNR and CDR2 is FQNEAQ (reference sequence). CDR3 length: 12 amino acids. This CDR3 is CASSLGSDTLYF. The DNA for the CDR3 is TGTGCCAGCAGCTTGGGGTCCGATACGCTGTATTTT. The complete variable domain, with remaining parts taken from reference TRBV7-9 and TRBJ1-4, reads DTGVSQNPRHKITKRGQNVTFRCDPISEHNRLYWYRQTLGQGPEFLTYFQNEAQLEKSRLLSDRFSAERPKGSFSTLEIQRTEQGDSAMYLCASSLGSDTLYFGSGTQLSVL.

This clonotype was found many times. The genes are TRBV2 and TRBJ2-5; 9 bases map to TRBD2. The CDR3 length is 15 residues. V was pared by 6 bases and J by 5 bases, with 10 bases of the junction left unmatched. Germline assignment: CDR1 SNHLY and CDR2 FYNNEI. CDR3 residues: CASSSAGGAEETQYF. CDR3 DNA sequence: TGTGCCAGCAGCTCAGCGGGGGGCGCGGAGGAGACCCAGTACTTC.

This clonotype was recorded once. This may be a read error, as it is one base from a much larger clone. The conserved closing phenylalanine or tryptophan is absent in this CDR3, likely reflecting a read error. The V and J genes are TRBV29-1 and TRBJ1-4; D gene unclear. Deletions cut 6 bases from V and 8 bases from J, with 10 bases between. The CDR3 extends over 11 amino acids. CDR1 and CDR2 (germline): SQVTM, ANQGSEA. The CDR3 DNA reads as TGCAGCGTGGCCCAGTCCGAAAAACTGTTTCTT. This translates into CSVAQSEKLFL.

This clonotype was seen many times. V is TRBV29-1 and J is TRBJ2-3, with TRBD1 matching 8 bases. J was trimmed by 3 bases and V by 6 bases; bases with no gene match: 11. The CDR3 is 15 residues long. Germline-derived CDR1 and CDR2 are SQVTM and ANQGSEA. CDR3: CSVIRAQGGTDTQYF. In DNA, the CDR3 is TGCAGCGTGATCCGAGCACAGGGGGGAACAGATACGCAGTATTTT.

This clonotype was found many times. This chain joins TRBV20-1 and TRBJ2-4; D unresolved. CDR1 DFQATT and CDR2 SNEGSKA come from the germline V gene (reference sequence). Trimming took off 1 base at V and 0 bases at J, with 13 bases between the two ends. The CDR3 is 16 amino acids. The CDR3 loop is CSARGPGRKAKNIQYF. CDR3 coding DNA: TGCAGTGCTAGAGGCCCCGGAAGAAAAGCCAAAAACATTCAGTACTTC.

This clonotype was counted at least ten times. V usage is TRBV5-4 and J usage is TRBJ2-3; weak D call: TRBD2 (7 bases). Germline loops: CDR1 SGHNT, CDR2 YYREEE (reference sequence). The length of the CDR3 is 14 residues. V shed 1 base and J shed 6 bases, with 12 bases lying between them. CDR3 nucleotide sequence: TGTGCCAGCAGCTTGCGGGGGGCTGGTGATACGCAGTATTTT. The encoded protein is CASSLRGAGDTQYF.

This clonotype was counted ten times or more. This chain links TRBV4-1 with TRBJ2-2; tentative D call: TRBD1 (6 bases). From germline, CDR1 is MGHRA and CDR2 YSYEKL. The CDR3 spans 19 residues. V lost 1 base and J lost 2, with 20 bases in between. The CDR3 sequence: CASSQGLWTARLNTGELFF. CDR3 DNA sequence: TGCGCCAGCAGCCAAGGGTTATGGACAGCAAGGCTTAACACCGGGGAGCTGTTTTTT.

This clonotype has ten or more counts. V usage is TRBV6-4 and J usage is TRBJ2-3; 14 bases line up with TRBD2. The CDR3 has 18 amino acids. Germline V gene sequence: CDR1 MRHNA, CDR2 SNTAGT. Trimming took 1 base from V and 3 from J; bases not matched to a gene: 6. The CDR3 region is CASSDLGLAGVGTDTQYF. The DNA of the CDR3 is TGTGCCAGCAGTGACTTGGGACTAGCGGGAGTCGGGACAGATACGCAGTATTTT.

This clonotype has a count of ten or more. The chain employs TRBV6-1 and TRBJ2-3; 13 nucleotides align to TRBD2. The CDR3 is 16 amino acids. The germline V gene encodes CDR1 MNHNS and CDR2 SASEGT. V trimming: 7 bases; J trimming: 5 bases; junction bases outside the gene matches: 9. Written as DNA, the CDR3 is TGTGCCAGCAATGGACTAGCGGGGGCGGAAGAAGATACGCAGTATTTT. Its translation: CASNGLAGAEEDTQYF.

By share of the sample, this clonotype is medium-sized. The genes are TRBV9 and TRBJ2-7, with 7 positions matching TRBD1. V was clipped by 3 bases and J by 2 bases; unmatched bases: 8. This CDR3 comprises 15 residues. Germline V lookup: CDR1 SGDLS, CDR2 YYNGEE. The CDR3 sequence is CASSASGTAPYEQYF. The CDR3 DNA reads as TGTGCCAGCAGCGCCTCCGGGACAGCTCCCTACGAGCAGTACTTC.

This clonotype was detected ten times or more. One base away lies a much larger clone, so this may be a sequencing read error. The chain couples TRBV2 to TRBJ2-3; 12 bases align to TRBD2. The CDR3 is 15 residues long. V shed 6 bases, J shed 10 bases, and the junction held 11 bases outside the gene matches. CDR1 is SNHLY, CDR2 FYNNEI, per germline. In nucleotides, the CDR3 is TGTGCCAGCAGAGGACTAGCGGGGAGGCAGGGTGCGCAGTATTTT. This translates into CASRGLAGRQGAQYF.

Of note for this clonotype: The CDR3 does not end in the conserved phenylalanine or tryptophan, so this is likely a read error. This chain links TRBV11-2 with TRBJ1-1, with a weak D call TRBD1 (6 bases). Per the germline V gene, CDR1 is SGHAT and CDR2 is FQNNGV. The CDR3 extends over 16 amino acids. The CDR3 nucleotides are TGTGCCAGCAGCCCCCTGACAGGCAGTCTGAACAGTGAAGCTTTCATT. Translation gives CASSPLTGSLNSEAFI.

This clonotype has at least ten counts. This CDR3 is CASSEVVLAPDTQYF. The CDR3 bases are TGTGCCAGCAGTGAAGTCGTCCTAGCACCAGATACGCAGTATTTT. The J gene is TRBJ2-3, the V gene TRBV6-1, with D maybe TRBD2 (5 bases). The ends were cut back, 1 base at V and 4 bases at J, with 12 bases in the middle. The CDR3 is 15 residues long. Per germline, CDR1 MNHNS and CDR2 SASEGT.

This clonotype has a count of ten or more. This chain links TRBV30 with TRBJ1-6; 9 nucleotides match TRBD1. V lost 1 base, J lost 7 bases, and 5 bases stayed unmatched. Per germline, CDR1 GTSNPN and CDR2 SVGIG (reference sequence). This CDR3 region has 15 residues. CDR3 coding DNA: TGTGCCTGGAGTGGCTTAGGACAGGGGAATTCACCCCTCCACTTT. This gives the protein CAWSGLGQGNSPLHF.

DNA of the CDR3: TGTGCCAGCAGCTTAACTGGACAGGGGGGCGCAGATACGCAGTATTTT. Amino acids: CASSLTGQGGADTQYF. V gene TRBV7-2 combines with J gene TRBJ2-3, with 10 bases lining up with TRBD1. CDR1 SGHTA and CDR2 FQGNSA come from the germline V gene. The CDR3 runs 16 residues. V gave up 2 bases and J gave up 4 bases; unmatched junction bases: 6.

This clonotype occurred many times. This sequence joins TRBV29-1 and TRBJ2-1; TRBD1 matches 7 bases. Germline CDR1 is SQVTM and CDR2 is ANQGSEA. The junction had 8 bases not matched to a gene; V was cut back by 7 bases and J by 5 bases. This CDR3 comprises 13 residues. The CDR3 DNA is TGCAGCGCCTGGGACAGTTTGGACAATGAGCAGTTCTTC. Amino acids: CSAWDSLDNEQFF.

This clonotype was observed at least ten times. This rearrangement joins TRBV4-1 to TRBJ2-2, with D possibly TRBD2 on 5 matching bases. The V end lost 4 bases, the J end lost 2 bases, and 11 bases lay between the germline ends. The CDR3 covers 15 residues. Germline CDR1 is MGHRA and CDR2 is YSYEKL. In DNA form, the CDR3 reads TGCGCCAGCAGCCTTGCGAGCGGAAACACCGGGGAGCTGTTTTTT. The encoded protein is CASSLASGNTGELFF.

The sample holds many counts of this clonotype. The rearrangement joins TRBV20-1 to TRBJ2-2; 8 nucleotides match TRBD2. CDR1 DFQATT and CDR2 SNEGSKA come from the germline V gene (reference sequence). There are 17 residues in the CDR3. With V trimmed by 3 bases and J by 1 base, 10 bases remained unmatched. CDR3 nucleotides: TGCAGTGCTAGCGGTTCGGTAGCGGGGATGAACACCGGGGAGCTGTTTTTT. This codes for CSASGSVAGMNTGELFF.

This clonotype has at least ten counts. This chain links TRBV29-1 with TRBJ1-1; D is uncertain. The CDR3 sequence is 14 residues long. Germline V lookup: CDR1 SQVTM, CDR2 ANQGSEA. Trimming took 0 bases from V and 2 from J, leaving 10 bases between them. CDR3 sequence: CSVEEGKKNTEAFF. The DNA of the CDR3 is TGCAGCGTTGAAGAGGGCAAAAAAAACACTGAAGCTTTCTTT.